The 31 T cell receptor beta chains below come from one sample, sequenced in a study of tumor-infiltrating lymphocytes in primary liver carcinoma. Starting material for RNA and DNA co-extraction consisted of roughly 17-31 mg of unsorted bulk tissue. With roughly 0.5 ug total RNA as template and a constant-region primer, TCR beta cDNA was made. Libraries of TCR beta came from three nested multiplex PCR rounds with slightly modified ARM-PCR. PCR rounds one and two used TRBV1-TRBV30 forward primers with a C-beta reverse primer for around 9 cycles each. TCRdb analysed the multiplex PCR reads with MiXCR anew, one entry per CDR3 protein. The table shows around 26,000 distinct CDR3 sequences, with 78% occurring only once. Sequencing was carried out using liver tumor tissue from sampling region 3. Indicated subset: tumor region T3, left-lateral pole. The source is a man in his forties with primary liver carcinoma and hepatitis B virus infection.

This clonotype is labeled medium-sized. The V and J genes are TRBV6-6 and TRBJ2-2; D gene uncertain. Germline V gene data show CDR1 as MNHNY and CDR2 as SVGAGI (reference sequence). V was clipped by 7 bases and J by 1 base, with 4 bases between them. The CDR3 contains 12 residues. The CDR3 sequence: CASNKNTGELFF. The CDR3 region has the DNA TGTGCCAGCAATAAGAACACCGGGGAGCTGTTTTTT.

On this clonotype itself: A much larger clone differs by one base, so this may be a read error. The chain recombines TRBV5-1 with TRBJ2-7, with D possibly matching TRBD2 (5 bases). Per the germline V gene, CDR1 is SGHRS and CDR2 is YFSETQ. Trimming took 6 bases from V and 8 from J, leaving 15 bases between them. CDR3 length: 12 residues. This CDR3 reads CASISEGRKQYF. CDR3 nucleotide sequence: TGCGCCAGCATATCAGAGGGAAGGAAGCAGTACTTC.

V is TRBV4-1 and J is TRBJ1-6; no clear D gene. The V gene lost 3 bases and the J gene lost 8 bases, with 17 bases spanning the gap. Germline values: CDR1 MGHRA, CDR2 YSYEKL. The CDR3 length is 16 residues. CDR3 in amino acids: CASSHHLQMADSPLHF. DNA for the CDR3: TGCGCCAGCAGCCATCACCTACAGATGGCGGATTCACCCCTCCACTTT.

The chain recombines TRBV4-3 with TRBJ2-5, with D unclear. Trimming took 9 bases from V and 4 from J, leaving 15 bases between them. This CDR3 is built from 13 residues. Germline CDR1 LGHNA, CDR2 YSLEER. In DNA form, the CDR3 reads TGCGCCAGTGGCCAAGGATTGGGAGAGACCCAGTACTTC. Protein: CASGQGLGETQYF.

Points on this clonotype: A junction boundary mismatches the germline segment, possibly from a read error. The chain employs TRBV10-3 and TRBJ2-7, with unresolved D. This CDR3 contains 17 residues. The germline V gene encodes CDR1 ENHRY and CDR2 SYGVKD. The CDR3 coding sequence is TGTGCTATCAGTGAGTCGAAGTTAGGCAGAAGCTCCAACGAGCAGTATTTC. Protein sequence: CAISESKLGRSSNEQYF.

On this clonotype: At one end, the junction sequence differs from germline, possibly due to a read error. CDR3 DNA: TGTGCCAGCAGTTTCAATAGCGGGAGCGTCTCAGATACGCACTATTTT. This sequence encodes CASSFNSGSVSDTHYF. The chain recombines TRBV5-8 with TRBJ2-3, with 9 positions matching TRBD2. The CDR3 has 16 residues. CDR1 and CDR2 (germline): SGHTS, YDEGEE. The variable domain in full, with the rest retrieved from reference TRBV5-8 and TRBJ2-3, is EAGVTQSPTHLIKTRGQQATLRCSPISGHTSVYWYQQALGLGLQFLLWYDEGEERNRGNFPPRFSGRQFPNYSSELNVNALELEDSALYLCASSFNSGSVSDTHYFGPGTRLTVL.

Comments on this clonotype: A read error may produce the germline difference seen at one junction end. This chain's CDR3 is CVSSQDGTGVNTIYF. Written as DNA, the CDR3 is TGCGTCAGCAGCCAAGATGGGACAGGGGTAAACACCATATATTTT. The chain joins TRBV4-1 to TRBJ1-3; 10 bases match TRBD1. Germline V gives CDR1 MGHRA, CDR2 YSYEKL. CDR3 size: 15 residues.

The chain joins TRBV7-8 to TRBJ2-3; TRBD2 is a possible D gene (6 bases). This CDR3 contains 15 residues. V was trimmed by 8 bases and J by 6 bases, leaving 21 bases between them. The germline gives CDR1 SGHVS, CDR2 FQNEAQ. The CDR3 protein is CASGPGAGSGDTQYF. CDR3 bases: TGTGCCAGCGGTCCAGGTGCGGGATCGGGGGATACGCAGTATTTT.

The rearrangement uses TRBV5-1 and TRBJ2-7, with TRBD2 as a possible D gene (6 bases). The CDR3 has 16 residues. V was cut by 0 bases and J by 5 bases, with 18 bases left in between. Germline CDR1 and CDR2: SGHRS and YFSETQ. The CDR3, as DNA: TGCGCCAGCAGCTTGGCCCCCGGGACGGGGACTCACGAGCAGTACTTC. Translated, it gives CASSLAPGTGTHEQYF.

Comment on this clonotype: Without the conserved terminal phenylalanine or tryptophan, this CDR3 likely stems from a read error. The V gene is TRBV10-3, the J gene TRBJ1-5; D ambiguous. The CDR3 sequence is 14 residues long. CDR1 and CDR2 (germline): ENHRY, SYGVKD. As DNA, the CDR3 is TGTGCCACCAGTGAATATGAGGGCGATCAGCTCCAGCATATT. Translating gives CATSEYEGDQLQHI.

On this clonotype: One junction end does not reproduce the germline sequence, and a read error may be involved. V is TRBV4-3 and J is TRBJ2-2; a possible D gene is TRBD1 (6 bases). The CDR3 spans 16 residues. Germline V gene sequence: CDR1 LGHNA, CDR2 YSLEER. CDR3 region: CASSQSPSRDTGELFF. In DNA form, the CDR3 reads TGCGCCAGCAGCCAATCACCTAGCCGGGACACCGGGGAGTTGTTTTTT.

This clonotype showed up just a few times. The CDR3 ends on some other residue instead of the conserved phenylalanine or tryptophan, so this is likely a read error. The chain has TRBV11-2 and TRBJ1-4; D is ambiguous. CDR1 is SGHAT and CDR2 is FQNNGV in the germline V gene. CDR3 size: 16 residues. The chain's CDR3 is CASSKTPGGTNEELFI. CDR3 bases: TGTGCCAGCAGCAAGACTCCGGGAGGAACAAATGAAGAACTGTTTATT.

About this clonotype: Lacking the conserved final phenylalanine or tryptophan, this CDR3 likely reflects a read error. CDR3 nucleotides: TGTGCCTGGTTTCGGGCTGGAGGGCCAGCAGATACGCAGTATATT. Its translation: CAWFRAGGPADTQYI. The genes are TRBV30 and TRBJ2-3; TRBD2 might be the D (6 bases). With 5 bases removed from V and 4 bases from J, the gap between germline ends came to 19 bases. The germline V gene encodes CDR1 GTSNPN and CDR2 SVGIG (reference sequence). The CDR3 consists of 15 residues.

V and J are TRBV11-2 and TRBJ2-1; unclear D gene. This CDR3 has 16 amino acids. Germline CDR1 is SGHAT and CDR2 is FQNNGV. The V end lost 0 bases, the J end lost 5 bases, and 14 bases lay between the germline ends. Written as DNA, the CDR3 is TGTGCCAGCAGCTTAGATCCGGAGAGGTCCCACAATGAGCAGTTCTTC. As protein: CASSLDPERSHNEQFF.

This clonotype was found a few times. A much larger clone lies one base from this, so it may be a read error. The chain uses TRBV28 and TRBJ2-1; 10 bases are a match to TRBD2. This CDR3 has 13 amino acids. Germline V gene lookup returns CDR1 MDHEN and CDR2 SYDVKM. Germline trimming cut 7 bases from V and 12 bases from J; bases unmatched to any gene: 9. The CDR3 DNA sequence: TGTGCCAGCACACTAGCGGGATTTGGGGGGCAGTTCTTC. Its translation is CASTLAGFGGQFF.

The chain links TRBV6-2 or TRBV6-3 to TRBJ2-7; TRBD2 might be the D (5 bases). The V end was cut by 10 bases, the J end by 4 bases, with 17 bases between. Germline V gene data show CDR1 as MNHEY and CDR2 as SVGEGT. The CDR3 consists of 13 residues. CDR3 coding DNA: TGTGCCACCCGGCCTGGTGGGAGATACGAGCAGTACTTC. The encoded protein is CATRPGGRYEQYF.

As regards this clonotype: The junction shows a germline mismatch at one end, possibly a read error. The CDR3 is CVSRNYGQPQNF. The CDR3 bases are TGTGTCAGTCGAAACTACGGCCAGCCCCAGAATTTT. The J gene is TRBJ1-5, the V gene TRBV28; D is unresolved. Germline V gene data show CDR1 as MDHEN and CDR2 as SYDVKM. The CDR3 sequence is 12 residues long.

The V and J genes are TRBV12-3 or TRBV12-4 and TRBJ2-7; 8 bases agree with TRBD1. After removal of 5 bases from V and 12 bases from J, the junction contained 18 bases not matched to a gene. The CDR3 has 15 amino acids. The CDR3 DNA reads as TGTGCCAGCAGTATGGGGACAGGAGGGTCATACATGCTGTACTTC. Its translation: CASSMGTGGSYMLYF.

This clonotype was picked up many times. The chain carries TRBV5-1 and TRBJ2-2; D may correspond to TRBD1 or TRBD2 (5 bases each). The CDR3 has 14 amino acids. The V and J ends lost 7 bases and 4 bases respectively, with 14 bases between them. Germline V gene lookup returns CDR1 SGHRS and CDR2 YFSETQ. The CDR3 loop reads CASLGEAATGELFF. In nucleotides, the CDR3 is TGCGCCAGCTTGGGGGAAGCGGCCACCGGGGAGCTGTTTTTT.

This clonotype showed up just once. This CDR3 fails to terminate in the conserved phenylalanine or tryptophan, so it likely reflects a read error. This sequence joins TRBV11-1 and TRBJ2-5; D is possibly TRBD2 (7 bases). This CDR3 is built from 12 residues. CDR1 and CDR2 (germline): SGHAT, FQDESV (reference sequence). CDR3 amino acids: CACGGGQVTQYL. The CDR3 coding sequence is TGTGCCTGCGGGGGCGGACAAGTGACCCAGTACTTA.

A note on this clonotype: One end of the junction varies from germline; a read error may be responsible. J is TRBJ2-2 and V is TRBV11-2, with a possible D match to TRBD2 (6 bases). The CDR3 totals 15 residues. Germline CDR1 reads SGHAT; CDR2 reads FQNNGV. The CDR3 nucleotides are TGTACCAGCAACTTTGCGGGATCGAACACCAGGGAGCTGTTTTTT. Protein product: CTSNFAGSNTRELFF.

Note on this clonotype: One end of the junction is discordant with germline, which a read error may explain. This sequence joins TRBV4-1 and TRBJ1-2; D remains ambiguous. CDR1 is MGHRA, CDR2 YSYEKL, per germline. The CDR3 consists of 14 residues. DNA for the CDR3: TGCGCCAGCAGCCAAGGGCACAGAAACTATGGCCACACCTTC. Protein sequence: CASSQGHRNYGHTF.

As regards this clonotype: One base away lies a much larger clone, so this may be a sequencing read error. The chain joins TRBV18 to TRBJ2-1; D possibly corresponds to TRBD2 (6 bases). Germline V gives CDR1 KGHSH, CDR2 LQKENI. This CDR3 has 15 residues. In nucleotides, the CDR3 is TGTGCCAGCTCACCGGGTCTAGCGAGCTACAATGAGCAGATCTTC. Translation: CASSPGLASYNEQIF.

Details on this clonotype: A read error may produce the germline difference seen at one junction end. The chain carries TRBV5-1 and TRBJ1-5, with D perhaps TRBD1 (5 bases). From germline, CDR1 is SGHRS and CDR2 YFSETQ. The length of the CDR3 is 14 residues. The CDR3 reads CASSLSGNNQPRHF. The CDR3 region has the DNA TGCGCCAGTAGCTTGTCAGGGAACAATCAGCCCCGACATTTT.

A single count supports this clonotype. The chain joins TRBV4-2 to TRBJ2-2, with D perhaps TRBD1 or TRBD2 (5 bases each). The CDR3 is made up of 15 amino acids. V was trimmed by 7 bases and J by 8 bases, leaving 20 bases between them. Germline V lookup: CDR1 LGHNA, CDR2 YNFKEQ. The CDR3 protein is CASKGTSETIGELFF. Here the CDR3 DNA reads TGTGCCAGCAAAGGGACCAGCGAGACCATAGGGGAGCTGTTTTTT.

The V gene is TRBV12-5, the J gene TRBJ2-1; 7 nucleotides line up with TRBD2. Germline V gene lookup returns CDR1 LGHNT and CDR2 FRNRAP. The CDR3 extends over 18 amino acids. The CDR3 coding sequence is TGTGCAAGTCGTTTGATACGGGGTTCTAGCGGAGGGCACAATGAGCAGTTCTTC. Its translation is CASRLIRGSSGGHNEQFF.

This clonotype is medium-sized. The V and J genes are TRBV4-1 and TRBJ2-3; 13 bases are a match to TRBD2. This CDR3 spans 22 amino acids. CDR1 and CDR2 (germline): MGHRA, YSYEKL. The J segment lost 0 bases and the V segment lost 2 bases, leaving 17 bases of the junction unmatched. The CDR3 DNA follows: TGCGCCAGCAGCCAACCCCCACTGACTAGCGGGAGGCGGAAGGTCAGCACAGATACGCAGTATTTT. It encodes CASSQPPLTSGRRKVSTDTQYF.

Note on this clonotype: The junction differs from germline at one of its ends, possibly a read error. CDR3 nucleotides: TGCGCCAGCAGATTGGTGGGATTTGACTTTCAGTACTTC. This gives the protein CASRLVGFDFQYF. The V gene is TRBV5-1, the J gene TRBJ2-4; D not certain. Looked up from germline, CDR1 is SGHRS and CDR2 is YFSETQ. This CDR3 comprises 13 residues. Variable domain in full (rest from reference TRBV5-1 and TRBJ2-4): KAGVTQTPRYLIKTRGQQVTLSCSPISGHRSVSWYQQTPGQGLQFLFEYFSETQRNKGNFPGRFSGRQFSNSRSEMNVSTLELGDSALYLCASRLVGFDFQYFGAGTRLSVL.

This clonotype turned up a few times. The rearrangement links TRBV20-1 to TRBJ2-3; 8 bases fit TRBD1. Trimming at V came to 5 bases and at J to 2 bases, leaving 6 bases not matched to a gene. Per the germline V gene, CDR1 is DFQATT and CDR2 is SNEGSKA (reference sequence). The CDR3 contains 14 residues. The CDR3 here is CSAPRTGNTDTQYF. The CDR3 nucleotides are TGCAGTGCTCCCCGGACAGGGAACACAGATACGCAGTATTTT.

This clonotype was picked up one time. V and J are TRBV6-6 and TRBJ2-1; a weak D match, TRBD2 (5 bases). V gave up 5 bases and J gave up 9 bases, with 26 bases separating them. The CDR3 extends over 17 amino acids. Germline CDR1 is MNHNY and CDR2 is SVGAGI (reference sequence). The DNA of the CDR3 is TGTGCCAGCAGTGCCCCGTTGAGGGCGTTAGAAACCAGTGAGCAGTTCTTC. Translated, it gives CASSAPLRALETSEQFF.

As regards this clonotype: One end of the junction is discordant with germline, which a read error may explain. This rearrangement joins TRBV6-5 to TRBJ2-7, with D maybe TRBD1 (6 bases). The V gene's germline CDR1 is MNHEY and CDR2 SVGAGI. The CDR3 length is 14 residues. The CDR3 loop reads CAGSRDIRGYEQYF. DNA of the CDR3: TGTGCCGGCAGTAGGGACATCAGGGGCTACGAGCAGTACTTC.